This TCR beta chain stems from a study of T cells in localized non-small cell lung cancer. Study-level findings and limits: In adjacent lung, a median around 52 of the top 100 tumor clones were found.

Details on this clone: Its specificity is not known.

Germline V gene sequence: CDR1 MNHEY, CDR2 SMNVEV (reference sequence). The CDR3 totals 15 residues. V was clipped by 2 bases and J by 5 bases, with 13 bases between them. The repertoire was sequenced with immunoSEQ multiplex PCR; TCRdb's copy has only in-frame clones and lacks some. Of roughly 50,000 clones listed, just over 90% are singletons. The sample consisted of peripheral blood, taken before any cancer treatment. The J gene is TRBJ2-1, the V gene TRBV27, with D possibly matching TRBD2 (6 bases). The source of this sequence is a man aged 40 to 75 with stage I lung adenocarcinoma. The CDR3 DNA reads as TGTGCCAGCAGTTTAAGTGGAGGGAGGCACAATGAGCAGTTCTTC. Protein: CASSLSGGRHNEQFF.